The 19 T cell receptor beta chains below come from one sample, sequenced in a study of vaccination and CD4 T cells after COVID-19. Cultured CD4+ T-cell DNA underwent Oncomine TCR Beta short-read sequencing. TCRdb independently ran MiXCR on the PCR reads; one entry per CDR3 protein. The sample has about 19,000 distinct CDR3 sequences, 31% seen once. The sample's treatment: approximately 9-day PBMC culture with coronavirus spike peptide pools or control peptides (ViraFEST assay). No antigens are known for them. The sample comprised cultured CD4+ T cells from blood. The source of these receptors is a human donor with COVID-19.

V usage is TRBV28 and J usage is TRBJ1-2; D gene ambiguous. CDR1 and CDR2 from the germline V gene are MDHEN and SYDVKM. CDR3 length: 14 residues. The ends were cut back, 3 bases at V and 4 bases at J, with 12 bases in the middle. Here the CDR3 reads CASSLVQESYGYTF. The DNA of the CDR3 is TGTGCCAGCAGTTTGGTCCAGGAATCCTATGGCTACACCTTC.

This clonotype was seen only a few times. The rearrangement links TRBV10-1 to TRBJ2-2; D perhaps matches TRBD2 (5 bases). The CDR3 runs 14 residues. The germline V gene has CDR1 WNHNN and CDR2 SYGVQD (reference sequence). The V end was cut by 5 bases, the J end by 0 bases, with 7 bases between. The CDR3 sequence: CASSHGANTGELFF. CDR3 nucleotide sequence: TGCGCCAGCAGTCACGGGGCGAACACCGGGGAGCTGTTTTTT.

This chain links TRBV7-2 with TRBJ1-2; maybe TRBD1 (6 bases). From germline, CDR1 is SGHTA and CDR2 FQGNSA. V gave up 2 bases and J gave up 2 bases, with 9 bases separating them. The CDR3 totals 14 residues. The CDR3 nucleotides read TGTGCCAGCAGCTTAAGGGGGTGCAACTATGGCTACACCTTC. Protein sequence: CASSLRGCNYGYTF.

The chain links TRBV7-2 to TRBJ2-5; 7 bases are a match to TRBD1. V lost 2 bases, J lost 5 bases, and 8 bases stayed unmatched. The CDR3 contains 15 residues. Germline CDR1 is SGHTA and CDR2 is FQGNSA. The chain's CDR3 is CASSLRGREGETQYF. DNA for the CDR3: TGTGCCAGCAGCTTAAGGGGGCGAGAGGGGGAGACCCAGTACTTC.

The chain is built from TRBV20-1 and TRBJ2-7; the D is unclear. V was shortened by 6 bases and J by 3 bases, with 15 bases between the two germline ends. The CDR3 has 13 amino acids. CDR1 and CDR2 (germline): DFQATT, SNEGSKA (reference sequence). The DNA for the CDR3 is TGCAGTGCCCTTTTGGGCCGCGTCTACGAGCAGTACTTC. Translating it yields CSALLGRVYEQYF.

The genes are TRBV5-1 and TRBJ2-5; 8 bases are shared with TRBD1. Germline CDR1 reads SGHRS; CDR2 reads YFSETQ. The CDR3 has 16 residues. V lost 4 bases and J lost 5; bases outside the gene matches: 13. The chain's CDR3 is CASSPSTGERWETQYF. CDR3 DNA sequence: TGCGCCAGCAGCCCCTCGACAGGGGAGAGATGGGAGACCCAGTACTTC. Combining the CDR3 with reference TRBV5-1 and TRBJ2-5 gives the whole variable domain KAGVTQTPRYLIKTRGQQVTLSCSPISGHRSVSWYQQTPGQGLQFLFEYFSETQRNKGNFPGRFSGRQFSNSRSEMNVSTLELGDSALYLCASSPSTGERWETQYFGPGTRLLVL.

In its sample, this clonotype was seen a few times. This chain uses TRBV20-1 with TRBJ1-2; TRBD1 might be the D (5 bases). This CDR3 has 13 residues. The V and J ends lost 0 bases and 0 bases respectively, with 5 bases between them. Germline V CDR1 and CDR2: DFQATT, SNEGSKA (reference sequence). DNA of the CDR3: TGCAGTGCTAGAGAACAGGCTAACTATGGCTACACCTTC. Protein: CSAREQANYGYTF.

The V gene is TRBV2, the J gene TRBJ1-1; D gene unclear. The germline V gene has CDR1 SNHLY and CDR2 FYNNEI. V was pared by 7 bases and J by 0 bases, with 9 bases between. The CDR3 totals 13 residues. The CDR3 DNA sequence: TGTGCCAGCATCTTGGGGTTGAACACTGAAGCTTTCTTT. It specifies CASILGLNTEAFF.

This clonotype has more than one count but fewer than ten. The chain couples TRBV6-2 or TRBV6-3 to TRBJ2-3; 12 bases are shared with TRBD2. J gave up 6 bases and V 2 bases, and 9 bases lay outside the gene matches. Germline V gene sequence: CDR1 MNHEY, CDR2 SVGEGT. The CDR3 runs 17 residues. The CDR3 DNA sequence: TGTGCCAGCAGTTACCTAGCGGGGGGGCCCGACGAGGATACGCAGTATTTT. This translates into CASSYLAGGPDEDTQYF.

This clonotype occurred a few times. For the CDR3, the DNA is TGTGCCAGCAGCTCGGGTATTGGCGACACGAAAGGGACAATAAGCTCCTACAATGAGCAGTTCTTC. Its translation is CASSSGIGDTKGTISSYNEQFF. This chain joins TRBV7-8 and TRBJ2-1, with a tentative D call TRBD1 (6 bases). CDR1 SGHVS and CDR2 FQNEAQ come from the germline V gene. V dropped 4 bases and J dropped 0 bases, with 31 bases sitting between them. The CDR3 covers 22 residues.

CDR3 loop: CASSGGGEGDTQYF. The CDR3 DNA reads as TGCGCCAGCAGCGGAGGAGGGGAGGGAGATACGCAGTATTTT. The chain is built from TRBV5-1 and TRBJ2-3; 7 positions match TRBD2. The V gene's germline CDR1 is SGHRS and CDR2 YFSETQ. The CDR3 runs to 14 residues. The junction had 7 bases not matched to a gene; V was cut back by 4 bases and J by 5 bases.

This clonotype was seen a few times. The chain is built from TRBV7-2 and TRBJ2-5; 12 bases line up with TRBD2. Trimming cost V 2 bases and J 2 bases; bases outside gene matches: 12. CDR3 size: 19 residues. Germline CDR1 is SGHTA and CDR2 is FQGNSA. The CDR3 bases are TGTGCCAGCAGCTTATCATGGTCCGGCCTAGCGGGGGGGCAAGAGACCCAGTACTTC. It translates to CASSLSWSGLAGGQETQYF.

This clonotype came up a few times. V gene TRBV6-2 or TRBV6-3 combines with J gene TRBJ1-2, with D maybe TRBD1 (5 bases). The CDR3 covers 12 residues. CDR1 and CDR2 from the germline V gene are MNHEY and SVGEGT. V was trimmed by 5 bases and J by 8 bases, leaving 12 bases between them. CDR3 sequence reads: CASSTPGRGYTF. CDR3 nucleotide sequence: TGTGCCAGCAGTACGCCAGGGAGAGGCTACACCTTC.

This clonotype was counted between two and nine times. The chain recombines TRBV20-1 with TRBJ1-1; D remains unclear. CDR3 length equals 14 residues. V was cut by 7 bases and J by 1 base, with 16 bases left in between. CDR1 and CDR2 (germline): DFQATT, SNEGSKA (reference sequence). This CDR3 is CSVQVGFGNTEAFF. The CDR3 DNA follows: TGCAGTGTCCAGGTCGGGTTCGGGAACACTGAAGCTTTCTTT.

The rearrangement uses TRBV6-1 and TRBJ2-3, with D possibly being TRBD1 or TRBD2 (5 bases each). V lost 5 bases and J 6 bases, leaving 24 bases between the germline ends. The CDR3 has 17 residues. Germline assignment: CDR1 MNHNS and CDR2 SASEGT. CDR3 protein: CASSRPGTGGVWDTQYF. In nucleotides, the CDR3 is TGTGCCAGCAGTCGACCGGGGACCGGTGGGGTCTGGGATACGCAGTATTTT.

The chain links TRBV7-9 to TRBJ2-5; D is uncertain. Trimming shortened V by 3 bases and J by 2 bases, and 13 bases separated the two germline ends. Per germline, CDR1 SEHNR and CDR2 FQNEAQ (reference sequence). This CDR3 contains 15 residues. CDR3 region: CASSLSVVYQETQYF. The CDR3 DNA reads as TGTGCCAGCAGCTTGAGCGTGGTGTATCAAGAGACCCAGTACTTC.

The chain links TRBV19 to TRBJ1-4, with D possibly matching TRBD1 (5 bases). The CDR3 extends over 12 amino acids. Germline V CDR1 and CDR2: LNHDA, SQIVND (reference sequence). As DNA, the CDR3 is TGTGCAGTAGGGGACCCTAATGAAAAACTGTTTTTT. Its protein product is CAVGDPNEKLFF.

This clonotype was counted only a few times. The chain employs TRBV20-1 and TRBJ2-7, with 7 bases aligning to TRBD1. The CDR3 totals 13 residues. The germline V gene has CDR1 DFQATT and CDR2 SNEGSKA (reference sequence). J was trimmed by 0 bases and V by 7 bases; bases with no gene match: 6. In DNA, the CDR3 is TGCAGTGTCCCGACAGGGCGCTCCTACGAGCAGTACTTC. This gives the protein CSVPTGRSYEQYF.

This chain links TRBV6-4 with TRBJ2-3; 8 bases map to TRBD2. CDR3 length equals 15 residues. Germline V gene lookup returns CDR1 MRHNA and CDR2 SNTAGT. Losses at the gene ends were 8 bases for V and 4 bases for J; bases not matched to a gene: 11. The CDR3 spells CASVWVAGGSDTQYF. As DNA, the CDR3 is TGTGCCAGCGTCTGGGTGGCGGGGGGATCAGATACGCAGTATTTT.